This TCR beta chain originates from a study of molecular identifiers for immune sequencing clone quantification. The study, taken as a whole, reports: Amid some 1 million naive cells, spiked Jurkat TCR RNA from one cell was reportedly still detectable.

Library preparation followed earlier protocols using designated TCR primers. TCRdb ran MiXCR on the PCR reads and lists one entry per CDR3 protein. This table holds approximately 630,000 distinct CDR3 sequences, around 25% found once. Naive CD8 T cells were picked out by sorting for CD8+CD4-CCR7+CD45RA+. Germline assignment: CDR1 SGHTA and CDR2 FQGNSA. The CDR3 is 14 amino acids. V lost 4 bases to trimming and J lost 5 bases; unmatched junction nucleotides: 4. This clonotype has at least ten counts. The antigen remains undetermined. The chain uses TRBV7-2 and TRBJ2-7; 11 bases are shared with TRBD1. The TCR was taken from a human donor in good health. Some libraries in this study had Jurkat cell RNA spiked in. Source material: naive CD8+ T cells from blood, with Jurkat cell RNA spiked in. The subset was: FACS-sorted CD8+CD4-CCR7+CD45RA+ naive T cells. CDR3 amino acids: CASSWTGGIDEQYF. CDR3 in DNA: TGTGCCAGCAGCTGGACAGGGGGCATTGACGAGCAGTACTTC. Looking up the rest from reference TRBV7-2 and TRBJ2-7 gives the full variable domain: GAGVSQSPSNKVTEKGKDVELRCDPISGHTALYWYRQSLGQGLEFLIYFQGNSAPDKSGLPSDRFSAERTGGSVSTLTIQRTQQEDSAVYLCASSWTGGIDEQYFGPGTRLTVT.